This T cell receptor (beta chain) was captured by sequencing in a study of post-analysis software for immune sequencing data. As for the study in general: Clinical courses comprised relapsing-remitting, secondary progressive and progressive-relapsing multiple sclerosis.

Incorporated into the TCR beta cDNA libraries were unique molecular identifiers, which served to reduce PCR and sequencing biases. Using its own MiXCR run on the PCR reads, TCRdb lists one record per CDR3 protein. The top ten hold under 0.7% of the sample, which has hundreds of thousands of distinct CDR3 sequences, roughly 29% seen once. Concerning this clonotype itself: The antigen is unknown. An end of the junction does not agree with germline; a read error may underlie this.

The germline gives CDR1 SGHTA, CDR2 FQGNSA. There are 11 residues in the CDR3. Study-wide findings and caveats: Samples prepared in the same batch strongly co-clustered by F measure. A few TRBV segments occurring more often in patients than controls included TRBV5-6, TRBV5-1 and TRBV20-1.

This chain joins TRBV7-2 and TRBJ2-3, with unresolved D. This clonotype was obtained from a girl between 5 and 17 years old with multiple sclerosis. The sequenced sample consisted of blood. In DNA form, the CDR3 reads TGTGTCAGCAGTTCCGGGTCTACGCAGTATTTT. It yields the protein CVSSSGSTQYF.